The rows below give T cell receptor beta chains drawn from one sample of a study of OX40 agonist ivuxolimab in advanced cancers. The repertoire was sequenced with immunoSEQ multiplex PCR; TCRdb's copy has only in-frame clones and lacks some. The sample consists of roughly 76,000 clones, around nine tenths of them appearing once. The sample here was CD4+ or CD8+ T cells sorted from blood, taken in a trial of the OX40 agonist ivuxolimab. The receptors were gathered from an adult with an advanced solid tumor such as melanoma, head and neck, liver or kidney cancer. Both conserved end residues are trimmed from each CDR3. Part of the rows lack a size; the others show once, few, many or a class for expanded clones.

j_call: TRBJ1-2; v_call: TRBV28; clone_size: -; cdr3_aa: ASTATGEDYGYT
j_call: TRBJ2-3; v_call: TRBV9; clone_size: -; cdr3_aa: ASSLWGLGTDTQY
j_call: TRBJ2-1; v_call: TRBV29-1; clone_size: few; cdr3_aa: SVETGSDEQF
j_call: TRBJ2-1; v_call: TRBV10-1; clone_size: -; cdr3_aa: ASRASGTGRNEQF
j_call: TRBJ1-3; v_call: TRBV5-8; clone_size: -; cdr3_aa: ASSRGTTFDSGNTIY
j_call: TRBJ1-2; v_call: TRBV4-3; clone_size: -; cdr3_aa: ASSQDAGGARGYT
j_call: TRBJ2-3; v_call: TRBV6-5; clone_size: -; cdr3_aa: ASSSPVTSTDTQY
j_call: TRBJ2-3; v_call: TRBV7-2; clone_size: -; cdr3_aa: ASSLQGGVDTQY
j_call: TRBJ2-1; v_call: TRBV19; clone_size: -; cdr3_aa: ASSEGLTGGAFYNEQF
j_call: TRBJ1-5; v_call: TRBV6-5; clone_size: -; cdr3_aa: ASSGPSNQPQH
j_call: TRBJ2-7; v_call: TRBV4-2; clone_size: -; cdr3_aa: ASSHPGTRSSYEQY
j_call: TRBJ2-2; v_call: TRBV30; clone_size: -; cdr3_aa: AWSTRSYAGELF
j_call: TRBJ2-3; v_call: TRBV7-2; clone_size: few; cdr3_aa: ASSLAAASTDTQY
j_call: TRBJ1-6; v_call: TRBV7-9; clone_size: -; cdr3_aa: ASSPTGGPLH
j_call: TRBJ2-2; v_call: TRBV28; clone_size: -; cdr3_aa: ASSLGRAATGELF
j_call: TRBJ2-7; v_call: TRBV19; clone_size: -; cdr3_aa: ASSIDVSRDWSYEQY
j_call: TRBJ1-3; v_call: TRBV6-1; clone_size: -; cdr3_aa: ASIGQGLSGNTIY
j_call: TRBJ2-3; v_call: TRBV28; clone_size: -; cdr3_aa: ASSSGRGTTDTQY
j_call: TRBJ2-3; v_call: TRBV10-3; clone_size: -; cdr3_aa: AIVDGTGGDTQY
j_call: TRBJ2-3; v_call: TRBV4-3; clone_size: -; cdr3_aa: ASSQGLAGGPRDTQY
j_call: TRBJ2-7; v_call: TRBV18; clone_size: -; cdr3_aa: ASSLGTGNDPYEQY
j_call: TRBJ2-5; v_call: TRBV5-1; clone_size: -; cdr3_aa: ASSVPPGQQETQY
j_call: TRBJ2-3; v_call: TRBV10-2; clone_size: -; cdr3_aa: ASRQGTADTQY
j_call: TRBJ1-5; v_call: TRBV5-1; clone_size: few; cdr3_aa: ASSLGGGNQPQH
j_call: TRBJ1-1; v_call: TRBV6-5; clone_size: few; cdr3_aa: ASSYSAGGGGTEAF
j_call: TRBJ1-1; v_call: TRBV6-5; clone_size: -; cdr3_aa: ASSNPSGEAF
j_call: TRBJ1-3; v_call: TRBV6-5; clone_size: -; cdr3_aa: ASRRGASGNTIY
j_call: TRBJ2-2; v_call: TRBV11-3; clone_size: -; cdr3_aa: ASSLDRGSGELF
j_call: TRBJ2-5; v_call: TRBV4-2; clone_size: -; cdr3_aa: ASSPAGVKETQY
j_call: TRBJ1-6; v_call: TRBV9; clone_size: few; cdr3_aa: ASGREPNSPLH
j_call: TRBJ1-2; v_call: TRBV6-1; clone_size: -; cdr3_aa: ASSDGQGALNYGYT
j_call: TRBJ1-1; v_call: TRBV5-5; clone_size: -; cdr3_aa: ASSLVGREVTEAF
j_call: TRBJ2-5; v_call: TRBV7-9; clone_size: -; cdr3_aa: ASSLVSETQY
j_call: TRBJ2-3; v_call: TRBV11-2; clone_size: -; cdr3_aa: ASSRSGRGTDTQY
j_call: TRBJ2-3; v_call: TRBV7-2; clone_size: -; cdr3_aa: ASSSNGVGPYTQY
j_call: TRBJ2-2; v_call: TRBV4-1; clone_size: few; cdr3_aa: ASSQGTSGYTGELF
j_call: TRBJ1-2; v_call: TRBV5-1; clone_size: few; cdr3_aa: ASSFEAGRYGYT
j_call: TRBJ1-1; v_call: TRBV7-9; clone_size: -; cdr3_aa: ASSLAWEGRDTEAF
j_call: TRBJ1-1; v_call: TRBV5-5; clone_size: -; cdr3_aa: ASSHQRRGVNTEAF
j_call: TRBJ2-5; v_call: TRBV7-3; clone_size: -; cdr3_aa: ASSFLGTGYQETQY
j_call: TRBJ1-6; v_call: TRBV30; clone_size: -; cdr3_aa: AAWGVPDSPLH
j_call: TRBJ2-1; v_call: TRBV7-2; clone_size: -; cdr3_aa: ASSLSVLRDEQF
j_call: TRBJ2-5; v_call: TRBV7-3; clone_size: -; cdr3_aa: ASSFPAGGAETQY
j_call: TRBJ1-1; v_call: TRBV6-5; clone_size: -; cdr3_aa: ASKGRFEAEAF
j_call: TRBJ1-6; v_call: TRBV6-5; clone_size: -; cdr3_aa: ASSLKGSSYNSPLH
j_call: TRBJ1-3; v_call: TRBV6-5; clone_size: -; cdr3_aa: ATINGQSSGNTIY
j_call: TRBJ1-5; v_call: TRBV18; clone_size: -; cdr3_aa: ASSPVTGEQPQH
j_call: TRBJ2-6; v_call: TRBV7-3; clone_size: once; cdr3_aa: ASSPFPGRNSGANVLT
j_call: TRBJ2-1; v_call: TRBV4-2; clone_size: -; cdr3_aa: ASSQNPGLDTYNEQF
j_call: TRBJ2-1; v_call: TRBV7-6; clone_size: -; cdr3_aa: ASSLEYRARTGNEQF
j_call: TRBJ1-5; v_call: TRBV19; clone_size: -; cdr3_aa: ASMGVRGGGLSNQPQH
j_call: TRBJ1-4; v_call: TRBV4-3; clone_size: -; cdr3_aa: ASSQVGTATNEKLF
j_call: TRBJ1-4; v_call: TRBV9; clone_size: -; cdr3_aa: ASSMRGSNEKLF
j_call: TRBJ2-1; v_call: TRBV19; clone_size: -; cdr3_aa: ASRTGTSGGINEQF
j_call: TRBJ2-5; v_call: TRBV18; clone_size: -; cdr3_aa: ASSLRQDLQETQY
j_call: TRBJ2-1; v_call: TRBV5-1; clone_size: -; cdr3_aa: ASSSGTAGHEQF
j_call: TRBJ1-1; v_call: TRBV28; clone_size: -; cdr3_aa: ASSLSAGARAEAF
j_call: TRBJ2-7; v_call: TRBV27; clone_size: -; cdr3_aa: ASSLSDRGLDEQY
j_call: TRBJ2-4; v_call: TRBV4-1; clone_size: few; cdr3_aa: ASSQDLGLAGSIQY